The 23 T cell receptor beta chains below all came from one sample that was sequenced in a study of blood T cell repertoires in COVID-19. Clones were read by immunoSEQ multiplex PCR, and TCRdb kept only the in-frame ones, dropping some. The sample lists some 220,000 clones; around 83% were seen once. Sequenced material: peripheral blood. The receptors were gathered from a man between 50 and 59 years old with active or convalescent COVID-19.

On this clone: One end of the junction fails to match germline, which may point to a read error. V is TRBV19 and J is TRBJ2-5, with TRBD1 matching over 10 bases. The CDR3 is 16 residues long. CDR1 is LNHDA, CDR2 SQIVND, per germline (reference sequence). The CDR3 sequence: CASSRNRDRGREIQYF. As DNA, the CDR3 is TGTGCCAGTAGTAGGAACCGGGACAGGGGAAGGGAGATCCAGTACTTC.

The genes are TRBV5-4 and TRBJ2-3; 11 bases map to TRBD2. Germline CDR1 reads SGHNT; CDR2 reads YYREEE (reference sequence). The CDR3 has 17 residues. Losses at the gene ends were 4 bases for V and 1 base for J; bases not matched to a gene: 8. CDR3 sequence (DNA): TGTGCCAGCAGCCCGCGTAGCGGGGGGGGTGGCACAGATACGCAGTATTTT. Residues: CASSPRSGGGGTDTQYF.

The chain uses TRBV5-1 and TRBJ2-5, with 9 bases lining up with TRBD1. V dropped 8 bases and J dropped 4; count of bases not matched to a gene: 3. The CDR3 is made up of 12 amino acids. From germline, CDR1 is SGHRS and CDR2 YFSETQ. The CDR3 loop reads CASGQGRETQYF. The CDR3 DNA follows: TGCGCCAGTGGACAGGGGAGAGAGACCCAGTACTTC.

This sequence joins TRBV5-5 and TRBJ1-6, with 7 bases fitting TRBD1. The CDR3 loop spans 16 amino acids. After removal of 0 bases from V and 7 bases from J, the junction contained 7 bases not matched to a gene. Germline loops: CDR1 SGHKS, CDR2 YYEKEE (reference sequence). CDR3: CASSLEGQWGNSPLHF. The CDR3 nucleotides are TGTGCCAGCAGCTTGGAGGGACAGTGGGGGAATTCACCCCTCCACTTT.

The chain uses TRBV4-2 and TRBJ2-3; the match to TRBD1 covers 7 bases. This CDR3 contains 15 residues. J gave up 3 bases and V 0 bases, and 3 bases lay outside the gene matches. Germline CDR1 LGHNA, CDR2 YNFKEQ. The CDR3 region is CASSQDDRVTDTQYF. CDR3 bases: TGTGCCAGCAGCCAAGATGACAGGGTTACAGATACGCAGTATTTT.

The CDR3 DNA sequence: TGTGCCAGCAGCTTAGCGGAGGGGGCTAGCCACCCGTGGGAGACCCAGTACTTC. Translating gives CASSLAEGASHPWETQYF. The chain recombines TRBV7-9 with TRBJ2-5; weak D call: TRBD1 (7 bases). Germline loops: CDR1 SEHNR, CDR2 FQNEAQ (reference sequence). CDR3 length equals 18 residues. Between the trimmed V and J ends, which lost 0 bases and 5 bases, there was a span of 22 bases. Complete variable domain (other parts from reference TRBV7-9 and TRBJ2-5): DTGVSQNPRHKITKRGQNVTFRCDPISEHNRLYWYRQTLGQGPEFLTYFQNEAQLEKSRLLSDRFSAERPKGSFSTLEIQRTEQGDSAMYLCASSLAEGASHPWETQYFGPGTRLLVL.

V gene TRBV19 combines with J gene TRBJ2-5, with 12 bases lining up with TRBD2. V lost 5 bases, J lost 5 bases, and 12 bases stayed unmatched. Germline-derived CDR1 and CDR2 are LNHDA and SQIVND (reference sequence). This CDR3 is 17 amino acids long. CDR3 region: CASSPRTSGMGWETQYF. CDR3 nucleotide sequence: TGTGCCAGTAGTCCAAGGACTAGCGGGATGGGTTGGGAGACCCAGTACTTC.

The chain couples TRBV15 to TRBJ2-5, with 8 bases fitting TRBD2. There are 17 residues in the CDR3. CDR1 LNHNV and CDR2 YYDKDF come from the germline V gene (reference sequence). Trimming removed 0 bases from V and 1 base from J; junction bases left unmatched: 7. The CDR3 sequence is CATSRDLAGGAQETQYF. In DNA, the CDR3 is TGTGCCACCAGCAGAGATCTGGCGGGGGGCGCCCAAGAGACCCAGTACTTC.

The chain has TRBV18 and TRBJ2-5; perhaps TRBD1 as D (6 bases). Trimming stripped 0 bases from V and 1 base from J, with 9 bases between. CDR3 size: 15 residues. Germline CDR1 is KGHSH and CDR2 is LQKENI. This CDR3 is CASSPPGTPQETQYF. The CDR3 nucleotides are TGTGCCAGCTCACCACCCGGGACACCCCAAGAGACCCAGTACTTC.

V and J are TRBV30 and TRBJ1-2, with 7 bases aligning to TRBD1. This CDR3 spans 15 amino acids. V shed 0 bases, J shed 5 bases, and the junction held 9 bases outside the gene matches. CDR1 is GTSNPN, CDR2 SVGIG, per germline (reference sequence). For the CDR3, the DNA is TGTGCCTGGAGTGTAGGGACAGCCCACTGGTATGGCTACACCTTC. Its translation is CAWSVGTAHWYGYTF.

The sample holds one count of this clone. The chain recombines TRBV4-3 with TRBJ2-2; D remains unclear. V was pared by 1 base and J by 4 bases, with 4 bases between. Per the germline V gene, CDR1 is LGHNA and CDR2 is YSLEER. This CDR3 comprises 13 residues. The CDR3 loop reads CASSQAPTGELFF. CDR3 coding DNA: TGCGCCAGCAGCCAAGCTCCCACCGGGGAGCTGTTTTTT.

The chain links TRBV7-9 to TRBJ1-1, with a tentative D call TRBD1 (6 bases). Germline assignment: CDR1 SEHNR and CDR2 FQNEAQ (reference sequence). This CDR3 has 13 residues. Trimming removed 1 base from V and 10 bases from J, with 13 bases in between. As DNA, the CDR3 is TGTGCCAGCAGCTTAGATGGGGGGGCTGGAGCTTTCTTT. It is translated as CASSLDGGAGAFF.

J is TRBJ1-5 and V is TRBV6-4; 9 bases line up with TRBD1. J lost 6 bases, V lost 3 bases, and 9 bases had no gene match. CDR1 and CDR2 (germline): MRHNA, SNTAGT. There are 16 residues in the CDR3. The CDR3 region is CASSDRRDRVIQPQHF. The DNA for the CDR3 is TGTGCCAGCAGTGATCGCCGGGACAGGGTTATTCAGCCCCAGCATTTT.

Here the CDR3 reads CASHRGTDTDTQYF. CDR3 nucleotides: TGTGCCAGCCACAGGGGAACGGACACAGATACGCAGTATTTT. This sequence joins TRBV4-2 and TRBJ2-3, with TRBD1 matching 7 bases. Germline V CDR1 and CDR2: LGHNA, YNFKEQ. The CDR3 is 14 residues long. With V trimmed by 8 bases and J by 2 bases, 7 bases remained unmatched.

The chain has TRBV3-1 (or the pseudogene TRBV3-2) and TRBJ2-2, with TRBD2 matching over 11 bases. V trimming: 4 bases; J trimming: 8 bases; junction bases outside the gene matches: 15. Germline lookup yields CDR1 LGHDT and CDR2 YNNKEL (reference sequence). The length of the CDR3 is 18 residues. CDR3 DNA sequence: TGTGCCAGCAGCCTCGATCCCAGACTAGCGGGAAGGTTGGGGGAGCTGTTTTTT. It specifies CASSLDPRLAGRLGELFF.

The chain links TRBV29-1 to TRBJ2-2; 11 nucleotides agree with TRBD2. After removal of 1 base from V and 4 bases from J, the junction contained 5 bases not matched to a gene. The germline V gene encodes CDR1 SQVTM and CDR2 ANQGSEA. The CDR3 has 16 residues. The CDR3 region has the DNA TGCAGCGTTGAAGTTGGGGGGACTAGCGGCACCGGGGAGCTGTTTTTT. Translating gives CSVEVGGTSGTGELFF.

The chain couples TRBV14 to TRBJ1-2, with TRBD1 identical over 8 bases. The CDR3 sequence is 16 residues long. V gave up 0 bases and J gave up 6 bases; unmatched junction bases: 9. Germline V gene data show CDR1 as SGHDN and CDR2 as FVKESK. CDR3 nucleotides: TGTGCCAGCAGCCAAGATATGAGTCAGGGGGCGGATGGCTACACCTTC. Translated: CASSQDMSQGADGYTF. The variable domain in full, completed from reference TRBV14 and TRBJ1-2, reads EAGVTQFPSHSVIEKGQTVTLRCDPISGHDNLYWYRRVMGKEIKFLLHFVKESKQDESGMPNNRFLAERTGGTYSTLKVQPAELEDSGVYFCASSQDMSQGADGYTFGSGTRLTVV.

DNA for the CDR3: TGTGCCAGCAGCTTACAACTGGAGGCAACTAATGAAAAACTGTTTTTT. It translates to CASSLQLEATNEKLFF. This sequence joins TRBV7-8 and TRBJ1-4; D not certain. Trimming took off 2 bases at V and 0 bases at J, with 10 bases between the two ends. The V gene's germline CDR1 is SGHVS and CDR2 FQNEAQ. This CDR3 has 16 residues. Combining the CDR3 with reference TRBV7-8 and TRBJ1-4 gives the whole variable domain GAGVSQSPRYKVAKRGQDVALRCDPISGHVSLFWYQQALGQGPEFLTYFQNEAQLDKSGLPSDRFFAERPEGSVSTLKIQRTQQEDSAVYLCASSLQLEATNEKLFFGSGTQLSVL.

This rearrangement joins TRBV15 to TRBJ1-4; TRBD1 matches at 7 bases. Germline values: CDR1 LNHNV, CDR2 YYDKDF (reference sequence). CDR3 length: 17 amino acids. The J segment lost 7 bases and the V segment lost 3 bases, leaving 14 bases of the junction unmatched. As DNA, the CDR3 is TGTGCCACCAGCAGTCAGGGAAGACAGGGTATGGCTGAAAAACTGTTTTTT. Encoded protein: CATSSQGRQGMAEKLFF.

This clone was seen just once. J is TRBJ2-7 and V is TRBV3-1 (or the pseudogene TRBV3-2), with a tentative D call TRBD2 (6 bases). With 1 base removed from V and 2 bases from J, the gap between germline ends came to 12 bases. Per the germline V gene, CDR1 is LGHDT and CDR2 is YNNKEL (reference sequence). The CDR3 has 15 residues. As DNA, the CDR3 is TGTGCCAGCAGCCAAGGGTTAGCGGAAACCTACGAGCAGTACTTC. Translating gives CASSQGLAETYEQYF.

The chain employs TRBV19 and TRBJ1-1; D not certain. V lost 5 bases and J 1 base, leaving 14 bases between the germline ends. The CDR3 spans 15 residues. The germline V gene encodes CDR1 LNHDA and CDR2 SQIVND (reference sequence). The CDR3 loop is CASSFTDGGNTEAFF. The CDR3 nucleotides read TGTGCCAGTAGTTTTACCGATGGAGGGAACACTGAAGCTTTCTTT.

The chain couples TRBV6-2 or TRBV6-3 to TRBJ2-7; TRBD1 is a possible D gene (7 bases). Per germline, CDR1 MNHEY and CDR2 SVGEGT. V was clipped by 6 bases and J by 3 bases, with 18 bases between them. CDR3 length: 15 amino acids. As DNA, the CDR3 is TGTGCCAGCAGCCAGACAGGGCGACTAGTCTACGAGCAGTACTTC. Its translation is CASSQTGRLVYEQYF.

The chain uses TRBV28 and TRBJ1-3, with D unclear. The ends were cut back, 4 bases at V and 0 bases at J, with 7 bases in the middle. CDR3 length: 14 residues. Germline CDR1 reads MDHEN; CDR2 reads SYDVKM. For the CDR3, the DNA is TGTGCCAGCAGTTATGCGCACTCTGGAAACACCATATATTTT. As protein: CASSYAHSGNTIYF.